Below, one T cell receptor (beta chain) is given with its context. V lost 7 bases and J lost 6; bases outside the gene matches: 4. The CDR3 extends over 12 amino acids. Per the germline V gene, CDR1 is MNHEY and CDR2 is SVGAGI. Naive CD8 populations comprised CD45RO-negative cells positively selected for CCR7, excluding terminally differentiated effector memory CD45RA+ cells. The sample is drawn from a study of shared clonotypes between healthy human individuals. TCRdb's table, derived via immunoSEQ multiplex PCR, lists solely in-frame clones and lacks some. This table holds over 2 million clones, about 95% found once.

The rearrangement uses TRBV6-5 and TRBJ2-7; 9 bases agree with TRBD2. Sequenced sample: naive CD8+ T cells sorted from blood. The sequence came from a man aged 18 to 35 in good health. The CDR3 bases are TGTGCCAGCATCTCTAGCGGGGCCGAGCAGTACTTC. Translation gives CASISSGAEQYF.